This TCR beta chain stems from a study of blood T cells in healthy people across ages. General observations from the study: Donor CMV status, an unknown factor, possibly confounded changes in expanded clonotypes.

CDR3 size: 18 residues. V dropped 2 bases and J dropped 0; count of bases not matched to a gene: 4. Germline V lookup: CDR1 KGHSH, CDR2 LQKENI. About this clonotype: Its antigen is currently unknown.

It was with a sample-barcoded 5' primer and a J-beta primer mix that a second PCR of roughly 7 to 12 cycles was run. TCRdb itself ran the 5' RACE reads through MiXCR, one entry per CDR3 protein. The table lists roughly 1,700,000 distinct CDR3 sequences, 28% of them singletons. Extraction of total RNA produced a minimum of 6 micrograms from each sample. The sequenced sample was blood. The source is a woman in her twenties or thirties in good health. The chain uses TRBV18 and TRBJ2-6, with 10 bases lining up with TRBD2. CDR3 in DNA: TGTGCCAGCTCACCAGGACTAGCGGCAAGCTCTGGGGCCAACGTCCTGACTTTC. Residues: CASSPGLAASSGANVLTF.